This entry lists 32 T cell receptor beta chains sequenced from one sample in a study of shared T cell receptors in the human thymus (dated by TCRdb to about 2021). Library preparation was by the immunoSEQ multiplex PCR assay. TCRdb took this table from immuneACCESS and kept in-frame rearrangements with V and J called. Such tables lack part of the clones; where checked against another copy, unresolved V genes explain under half of the gap, and the rest is unexplained. This sample comprises 500,000 to 550,000 clones, about 80% of them detected only once. Clones ranked in the top ten supply roughly 0.013% of the sample. In addition, the sample was reused for a study of human thymus T cells.

Input material: thymocytes. The receptors come from a boy in the first two years of life with a congenital heart defect. Donor details come from another sample of the same person, matched by shared clones.

This chain links TRBV6-5 with TRBJ1-1, with D tentatively TRBD1 (6 bases). V lost 2 bases and J lost 0, with 13 bases in between. CDR3 length equals 16 residues. Germline loops: CDR1 MNHEY, CDR2 SVGAGI. The CDR3 nucleotides are TGTGCCAGCAGTTACCCGTTTTGGGGGCTGAACACTGAAGCTTTCTTT. This codes for CASSYPFWGLNTEAFF.

This clone appeared a single time. The chain is built from TRBV5-1 and TRBJ2-7; the match to TRBD1 covers 12 bases. The CDR3 spans 15 residues. Germline CDR1 SGHRS, CDR2 YFSETQ. The ends lost 2 bases at V and 7 bases at J; junction bases unmatched: 7. Here the CDR3 DNA reads TGCGCCAGCAGCTTCGGCCGGGACAGGGGGCGGGAGCAGTACTTC. Amino acids: CASSFGRDRGREQYF.

J is TRBJ2-1 and V is TRBV18; 10 nucleotides match TRBD1. V trimming: 3 bases; J trimming: 0 bases; junction bases outside the gene matches: 11. CDR3 size: 19 residues. Germline V gives CDR1 KGHSH, CDR2 LQKENI. CDR3 bases: TGTGCCAGCTCACCGCCGGGACAGGGGACGGGGGACTCCTACAATGAGCAGTTCTTC. As protein: CASSPPGQGTGDSYNEQFF.

V is TRBV28 and J is TRBJ2-3, with 9 bases identical to TRBD2. CDR1 is MDHEN, CDR2 SYDVKM, per germline. The CDR3 has 14 residues. Trimming took 5 bases from V and 4 from J; bases not matched to a gene: 4. The CDR3 reads CASSPWTSADTQYF. The CDR3 region has the DNA TGTGCCAGCAGTCCCTGGACTAGCGCAGATACGCAGTATTTT.

V usage is TRBV19 and J usage is TRBJ1-1; TRBD1 agrees at 9 bases. V lost 2 bases, J lost 4 bases, and 11 bases stayed unmatched. Germline lookup yields CDR1 LNHDA and CDR2 SQIVND (reference sequence). The CDR3 spans 17 residues. The DNA for the CDR3 is TGTGCCAGTAGTATAAGGACAGGGGAAGGAGACCGCACTGAAGCTTTCTTT. Amino acid sequence: CASSIRTGEGDRTEAFF.

This clone was found a few times. The chain recombines TRBV28 with TRBJ2-2, with TRBD1 as a possible D gene (7 bases). V shed 3 bases and J shed 0 bases, with 17 bases lying between them. Germline V lookup: CDR1 MDHEN, CDR2 SYDVKM. This CDR3 spans 18 amino acids. The CDR3 reads CASSLDRGRGANTGELFF. As DNA, the CDR3 is TGTGCCAGCAGTTTGGATAGGGGCAGGGGGGCGAACACCGGGGAGCTGTTTTTT.

This clone has just a few counts. The chain employs TRBV28 and TRBJ2-7; 12 nucleotides line up with TRBD2. V shed 1 base, J shed 4 bases, and the junction held 2 bases outside the gene matches. Germline lookup yields CDR1 MDHEN and CDR2 SYDVKM. The CDR3 is 15 residues long. CDR3 loop: CASSLSTSGRYEQYF. In nucleotides, the CDR3 is TGTGCCAGCAGTTTATCTACTAGCGGGAGGTACGAGCAGTACTTC.

The chain carries TRBV14 and TRBJ2-2, with 9 bases aligning to TRBD2. CDR3 length: 18 residues. Germline trimming cut 0 bases from V and 2 bases from J; bases unmatched to any gene: 7. CDR1 is SGHDN and CDR2 is FVKESK in the germline V gene. CDR3 bases: TGTGCCAGCAGCCAAGATCCCAGCGGGAGGAGTAACACCGGGGAGCTGTTTTTT. This codes for CASSQDPSGRSNTGELFF.

In its sample, this clone was seen once. V and J are TRBV11-2 and TRBJ2-2, with D perhaps matching TRBD1 (6 bases). This CDR3 has 13 residues. Germline-derived CDR1 and CDR2 are SGHAT and FQNNGV. Deletions cut 4 bases from V and 5 bases from J, with 8 bases between. The CDR3 reads CASSSRGTGELFF. CDR3 DNA sequence: TGTGCCAGCAGCTCCAGGGGTACCGGGGAGCTGTTTTTT.

The V and J genes are TRBV5-4 and TRBJ2-1; 11 nucleotides match TRBD2. Germline V gene lookup returns CDR1 SGHNT and CDR2 YYREEE (reference sequence). The CDR3 sequence is 18 residues long. The V segment lost 4 bases and the J segment 5 bases; nucleotides outside the gene matches: 14. The CDR3 DNA is TGTGCCAGCAGCCGGGGGCCCTTAGCGGGAGGGTTCCACAATGAGCAGTTCTTC. It yields the protein CASSRGPLAGGFHNEQFF.

The chain couples TRBV12-5 to TRBJ2-7, with a possible D match to TRBD1 (6 bases). This CDR3 comprises 14 residues. CDR1 is LGHNT, CDR2 FRNRAP, per germline. Between the trimmed V and J ends, which lost 3 bases and 2 bases, there was a span of 11 bases. CDR3 region: CASGLDTGTYEQYF. The CDR3 DNA is TGTGCTAGTGGTTTAGATACAGGGACCTACGAGCAGTACTTC.

In regard to this clone: Since no conserved phenylalanine or tryptophan closes the CDR3, a read error is the likely cause. The DNA is omitted, as the CDR3 cannot be located on it reliably, and the CDR3 follows TCRdb's listing. The rearrangement joins TRBV21-1 to TRBJ2-7; the table's D call, TRBD2, has no DNA check behind it. TRBV21-1 is a pseudogene segment. The length of the CDR3 is 9 amino acids, counting both ends. Here the CDR3 reads CASSAQTSP.

V usage is TRBV9 and J usage is TRBJ2-3; 11 bases agree with TRBD2. CDR1 is SGDLS, CDR2 YYNGEE, per germline. Trimming cost V 4 bases and J 1 base; bases outside gene matches: 20. This CDR3 comprises 21 residues. Here the CDR3 reads CASSPPPPSGRPQGGTDTQYF. DNA of the CDR3: TGTGCCAGCAGCCCCCCTCCCCCTAGCGGGAGGCCCCAGGGAGGCACAGATACGCAGTATTTT.

The chain is built from TRBV28 and TRBJ2-6; 12 bases are a match to TRBD1. Germline trimming cut 6 bases from V and 2 bases from J; bases unmatched to any gene: 8. The CDR3 totals 18 residues. The germline gives CDR1 MDHEN, CDR2 SYDVKM. In DNA, the CDR3 is TGTGCCAGCAGGCGCCCGGGACAGGGGGCACCTGGGGCCAACGTCCTGACTTTC. Encoded protein: CASRRPGQGAPGANVLTF.

This clone has only a few counts. CDR3 DNA: TGTGCCAGCAGCAGGGAGAACAGCATGAACACTGAAGCTTTCTTT. Protein: CASSRENSMNTEAFF. The chain couples TRBV21-1 to TRBJ1-1. TRBV21-1 is assigned pseudogene status. This CDR3 has 15 amino acids.

J is TRBJ1-1 and V is TRBV9; TRBD1 matches 9 bases. J gave up 3 bases and V 0 bases, and 6 bases lay outside the gene matches. This CDR3 is built from 16 residues. Germline CDR1 and CDR2: SGDLS and YYNGEE. The CDR3, as DNA: TGTGCCAGCAGCGTAGAAGGAAGGACAGGGGACACTGAAGCTTTCTTT. It translates to CASSVEGRTGDTEAFF. The full variable domain, with the rest looked up from reference TRBV9 and TRBJ1-1, is DSGVTQTPKHLITATGQRVTLRCSPRSGDLSVYWYQQSLDQGLQFLIQYYNGEERAKGNILERFSAQQFPDLHSELNLSSLELGDSALYFCASSVEGRTGDTEAFFGQGTRLTVV.

J is TRBJ1-2 and V is TRBV6-1, with 7 bases identical to TRBD1. The germline V gene has CDR1 MNHNS and CDR2 SASEGT. Losses at the gene ends were 3 bases for V and 4 bases for J; bases not matched to a gene: 2. The CDR3 consists of 13 residues. The CDR3 reads CASSEDRPYGYTF. The CDR3 region has the DNA TGTGCCAGCAGTGAGGACAGGCCCTATGGCTACACCTTC.

The chain employs TRBV10-1 and TRBJ2-1, with 11 bases matching TRBD2. CDR3 length equals 16 residues. The germline V gene encodes CDR1 WNHNN and CDR2 SYGVQD (reference sequence). V dropped 6 bases and J dropped 0; count of bases not matched to a gene: 4. The chain's CDR3 is CASSSGLAGSYNEQFF. CDR3 DNA sequence: TGCGCCAGCAGCTCAGGACTAGCGGGCTCCTACAATGAGCAGTTCTTC.

J is TRBJ1-1 and V is TRBV27, with 9 bases fitting TRBD1. V lost 8 bases and J lost 4; bases outside the gene matches: 5. The CDR3 loop spans 13 amino acids. CDR1 is MNHEY, CDR2 SMNVEV, per germline (reference sequence). The CDR3 DNA reads TGTGCCAGCTCGAACAGGGGGCGCACTGAAGCTTTCTTT. Translating it yields CASSNRGRTEAFF.

Here the CDR3 reads CASSGSQGRTEAFF. The CDR3 region has the DNA TGTGCCAGCAGCGGATCACAGGGACGGACTGAAGCTTTCTTT. The V call is TRBV7-9, the J call TRBJ1-1, with a weak D call TRBD1 (6 bases). This CDR3 comprises 14 residues. V shed 5 bases and J shed 5 bases, with 15 bases lying between them. Germline V gene data show CDR1 as SEHNR and CDR2 as FQNEAQ (reference sequence).

The J gene is TRBJ2-5, the V gene TRBV13; TRBD2 matches at 7 bases. The CDR3 spans 14 residues. J gave up 7 bases and V 5 bases, and 10 bases lay outside the gene matches. Germline V gives CDR1 PRHDT, CDR2 FYEKMQ (reference sequence). The CDR3 sequence is CASSPVEGGRTQYF. CDR3 DNA sequence: TGTGCCAGCAGCCCAGTAGAGGGCGGGAGGACCCAGTACTTC.

As regards this clone: Additional DNA sequences in this sample encode the identical CDR3. The chain uses TRBV5-6 and TRBJ1-2; D ambiguous. CDR1 is SGHDT, CDR2 YYEEEE, per germline. Trimming shortened V by 2 bases and J by 3 bases, and 17 bases separated the two germline ends. The CDR3 contains 16 residues. The CDR3 spells CASSLSLGRPYYGYTF. The CDR3 DNA reads as TGTGCCAGCAGCTTATCGCTGGGCAGGCCGTACTATGGCTACACCTTC.

This clone appeared a single time. This chain connects TRBV4-3 to TRBJ2-1; unclear D gene. Trimming removed 1 base from V and 8 bases from J, with 15 bases in between. The CDR3 is made up of 15 amino acids. Germline V CDR1 and CDR2: LGHNA, YSLEER. The CDR3 DNA reads TGCGCCAGCAGCCAAGGATTAGTGGTAGCCCATGAGCAGTTCTTC. Translated: CASSQGLVVAHEQFF.

This chain joins TRBV2 and TRBJ1-2; 9 bases fit TRBD1. Germline V lookup: CDR1 SNHLY, CDR2 FYNNEI. V shed 0 bases and J 4 bases; nucleotides not matched to a gene: 15. The length of the CDR3 is 19 residues. DNA of the CDR3: TGTGCCAGCAGTGAAGCGTTCTCTCTTTTTGGGACAGGGCCCTATGGCTACACCTTC. Its translation is CASSEAFSLFGTGPYGYTF.

This clone was picked up a small number of times. The chain combines TRBV27 with TRBJ2-1, with 10 bases that match TRBD2. From germline, CDR1 is MNHEY and CDR2 SMNVEV (reference sequence). This CDR3 region has 15 residues. After removal of 3 bases from V and 10 bases from J, the junction contained 9 bases not matched to a gene. CDR3 in DNA: TGTGCCAGCAGTTTCCCCGGACTAGCGGTCCACGAGCAGTTCTTC. Translated, it gives CASSFPGLAVHEQFF.

The chain joins TRBV4-3 to TRBJ2-7, with 9 bases identical to TRBD2. V gave up 3 bases and J gave up 7 bases; unmatched junction bases: 13. CDR1 and CDR2 (germline): LGHNA, YSLEER. CDR3 size: 16 residues. In nucleotides, the CDR3 is TGCGCCAGCAGCCACCAAGGAGGGACTAGCTTGGGGGAGCAGTACTTC. Encoded protein: CASSHQGGTSLGEQYF.

On this clone: This sample includes further DNA sequences coding for the same CDR3. V is TRBV4-3 and J is TRBJ1-2, with D possibly TRBD1 on 5 matching bases. V was clipped by 1 base and J by 3 bases, with 18 bases between them. The CDR3 contains 17 residues. Germline V gene sequence: CDR1 LGHNA, CDR2 YSLEER. The DNA of the CDR3 is TGCGCCAGCAGCCAAGGAAGCCCAGGGCAGGCTGACTATGGCTACACCTTC. Protein product: CASSQGSPGQADYGYTF.

The chain uses TRBV18 and TRBJ1-1; 7 bases align to TRBD1. CDR1 and CDR2 (germline): KGHSH, LQKENI. V dropped 4 bases and J dropped 4; count of bases not matched to a gene: 3. This CDR3 comprises 13 residues. The CDR3 region is CASSQGAITEAFF. The CDR3 DNA reads as TGTGCCAGCTCACAGGGGGCCATCACTGAAGCTTTCTTT.

V gene TRBV5-1 combines with J gene TRBJ1-1; TRBD1 matches at 8 bases. CDR1 SGHRS and CDR2 YFSETQ come from the germline V gene. This CDR3 has 19 amino acids. V shed 3 bases, J shed 2 bases, and the junction held 18 bases outside the gene matches. The CDR3 loop is CASSSGQATPVGQNTEAFF. The CDR3 DNA sequence: TGCGCCAGCAGCTCGGGACAGGCAACTCCAGTAGGGCAAAACACTGAAGCTTTCTTT.

The chain joins TRBV27 to TRBJ2-7; 8 bases are shared with TRBD2. With V trimmed by 6 bases and J by 0 bases, 1 base remained unmatched. The length of the CDR3 is 13 residues. From germline, CDR1 is MNHEY and CDR2 SMNVEV (reference sequence). The CDR3 nucleotides read TGTGCCAGCAGGACTAGCGCCTCCTACGAGCAGTACTTC. Encoded protein: CASRTSASYEQYF.

V is TRBV27 and J is TRBJ2-2; perhaps TRBD1 as D (6 bases). Germline V gene data show CDR1 as MNHEY and CDR2 as SMNVEV (reference sequence). This CDR3 spans 15 amino acids. V shed 8 bases and J shed 1 base, with 14 bases lying between them. The CDR3 region has the DNA TGTGCCAGCCTCCCTAGGGACAAGAACACCGGGGAGCTGTTTTTT. Its protein product is CASLPRDKNTGELFF.

This clone has a single count. One junction end disagrees with the germline gene, perhaps due to a read error. This rearrangement joins TRBV7-7 to TRBJ2-2; D may be TRBD1 (6 bases). In germline, CDR1 is SSHAT, CDR2 FNYEAQ (reference sequence). CDR3 length equals 15 residues. This chain's CDR3 is CASSLRTANTGELFF. The CDR3 DNA follows: TGTGCTAGCAGCTTAAGGACAGCGAACACCGGGGAGCTGTTTTTT.